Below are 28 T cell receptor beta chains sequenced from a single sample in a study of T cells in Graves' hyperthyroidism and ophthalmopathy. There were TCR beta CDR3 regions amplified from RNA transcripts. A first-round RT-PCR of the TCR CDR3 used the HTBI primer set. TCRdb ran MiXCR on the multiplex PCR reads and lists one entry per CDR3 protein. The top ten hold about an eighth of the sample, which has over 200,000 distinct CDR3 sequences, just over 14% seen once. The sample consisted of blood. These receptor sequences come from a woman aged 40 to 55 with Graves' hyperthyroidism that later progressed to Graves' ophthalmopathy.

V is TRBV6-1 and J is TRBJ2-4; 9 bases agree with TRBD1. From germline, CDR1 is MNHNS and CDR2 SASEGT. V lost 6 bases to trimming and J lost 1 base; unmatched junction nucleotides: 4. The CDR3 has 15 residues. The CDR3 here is CASRTGTGAKNIQYF. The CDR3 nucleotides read TGTGCCAGCAGGACCGGGACAGGGGCCAAAAACATTCAGTACTTC.

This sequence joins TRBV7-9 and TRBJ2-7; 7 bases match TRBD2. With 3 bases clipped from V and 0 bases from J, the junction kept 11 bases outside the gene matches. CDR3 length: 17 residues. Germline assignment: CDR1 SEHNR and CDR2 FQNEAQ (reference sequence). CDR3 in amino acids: CASSLEGFAGDSYEQYF. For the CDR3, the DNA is TGTGCCAGCAGCTTGGAAGGGTTCGCGGGGGACTCCTACGAGCAGTACTTC.

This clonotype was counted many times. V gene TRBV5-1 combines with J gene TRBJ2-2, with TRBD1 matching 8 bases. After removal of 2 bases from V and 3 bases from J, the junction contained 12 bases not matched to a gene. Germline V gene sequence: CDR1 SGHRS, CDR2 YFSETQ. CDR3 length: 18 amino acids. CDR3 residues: CASSLTPWTGMDTGELFF. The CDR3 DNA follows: TGCGCCAGCAGCTTAACCCCCTGGACAGGGATGGACACCGGGGAGCTGTTTTTT.

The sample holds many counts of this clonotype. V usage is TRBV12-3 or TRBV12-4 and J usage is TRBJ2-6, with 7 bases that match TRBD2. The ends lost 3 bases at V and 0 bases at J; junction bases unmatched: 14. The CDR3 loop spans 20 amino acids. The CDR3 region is CASSFKFRDYPSSGANVLTF. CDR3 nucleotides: TGTGCCAGCAGTTTCAAATTCCGGGACTATCCAAGCTCTGGGGCCAACGTCCTGACTTTC.

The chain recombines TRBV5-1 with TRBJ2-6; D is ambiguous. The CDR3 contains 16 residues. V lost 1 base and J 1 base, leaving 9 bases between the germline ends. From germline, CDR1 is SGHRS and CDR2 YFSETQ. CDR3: CASSLLEGSGANVLTF. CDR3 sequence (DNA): TGCGCCAGCAGCTTGTTAGAAGGGTCTGGGGCCAACGTCCTGACTTTC.

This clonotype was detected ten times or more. In nucleotides, the CDR3 is TGCGCCAGCAGCGTGGCCGGGACAGGGGGTCGGGTAGCTTTCTTT. This encodes CASSVAGTGGRVAFF. This sequence joins TRBV5-1 and TRBJ1-1; TRBD1 matches 11 bases. CDR1 and CDR2 from the germline V gene are SGHRS and YFSETQ. The CDR3 is 15 residues long. J was trimmed by 10 bases and V by 4 bases; bases with no gene match: 12.

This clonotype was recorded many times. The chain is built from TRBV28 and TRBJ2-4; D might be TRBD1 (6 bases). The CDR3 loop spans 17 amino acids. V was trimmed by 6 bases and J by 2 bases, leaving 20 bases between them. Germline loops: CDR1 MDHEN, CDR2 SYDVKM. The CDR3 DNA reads TGTGCCAGCAGCCCAAGAACAGGGTTCGGGTCCAAAAACATTCAGTACTTC. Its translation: CASSPRTGFGSKNIQYF.

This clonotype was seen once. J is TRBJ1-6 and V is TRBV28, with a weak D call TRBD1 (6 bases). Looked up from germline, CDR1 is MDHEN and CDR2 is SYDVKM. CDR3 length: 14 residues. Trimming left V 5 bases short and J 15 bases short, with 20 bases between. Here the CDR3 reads CASSEKVGHELLHF. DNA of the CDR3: TGTGCCAGCAGTGAAAAGGTGGGACACGAACTCCTCCACTTT.

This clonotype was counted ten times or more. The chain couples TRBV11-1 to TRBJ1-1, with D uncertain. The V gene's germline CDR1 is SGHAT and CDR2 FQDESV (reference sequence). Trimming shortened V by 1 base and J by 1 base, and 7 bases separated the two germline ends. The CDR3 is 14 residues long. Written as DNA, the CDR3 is TGTGCCAGCAGCTTAGATTGGGGGAACACTGAAGCTTTCTTT. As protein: CASSLDWGNTEAFF. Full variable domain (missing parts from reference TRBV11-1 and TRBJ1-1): EAEVAQSPRYKITEKSQAVAFWCDPISGHATLYWYRQILGQGPELLVQFQDESVVDDSQLPKDRFSAERLKGVDSTLKIQPAELGDSAMYLCASSLDWGNTEAFFGQGTRLTVV.

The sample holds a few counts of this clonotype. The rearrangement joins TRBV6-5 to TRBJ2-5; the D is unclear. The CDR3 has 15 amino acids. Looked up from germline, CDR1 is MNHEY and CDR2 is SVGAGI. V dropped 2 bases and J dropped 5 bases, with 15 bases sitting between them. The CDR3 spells CASSYGRWVEETQYF. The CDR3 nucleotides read TGTGCCAGCAGTTACGGGCGTTGGGTTGAGGAGACCCAGTACTTC.

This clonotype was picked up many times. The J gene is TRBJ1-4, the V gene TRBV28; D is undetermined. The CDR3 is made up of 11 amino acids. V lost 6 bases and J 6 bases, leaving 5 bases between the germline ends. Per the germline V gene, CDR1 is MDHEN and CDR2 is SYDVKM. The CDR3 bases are TGTGCCAGCAGCTCCTATGAAAAACTGTTTTTT. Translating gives CASSSYEKLFF.

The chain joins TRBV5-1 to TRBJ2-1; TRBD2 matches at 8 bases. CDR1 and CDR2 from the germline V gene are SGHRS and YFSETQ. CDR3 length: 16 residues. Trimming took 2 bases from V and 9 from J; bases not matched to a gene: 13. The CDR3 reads CASSFSGVSGSGEQFF. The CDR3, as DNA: TGCGCCAGCAGCTTTAGCGGGGTAAGCGGAAGTGGTGAGCAGTTCTTC. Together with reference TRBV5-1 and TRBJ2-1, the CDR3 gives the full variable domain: KAGVTQTPRYLIKTRGQQVTLSCSPISGHRSVSWYQQTPGQGLQFLFEYFSETQRNKGNFPGRFSGRQFSNSRSEMNVSTLELGDSALYLCASSFSGVSGSGEQFFGPGTRLTVL.

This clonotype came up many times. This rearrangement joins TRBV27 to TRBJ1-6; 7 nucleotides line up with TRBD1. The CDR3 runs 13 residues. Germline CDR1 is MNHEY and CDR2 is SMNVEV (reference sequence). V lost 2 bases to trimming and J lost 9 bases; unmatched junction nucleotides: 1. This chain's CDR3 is CASSLTGVSPLHF. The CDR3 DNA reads TGTGCCAGCAGTTTAACAGGGGTTTCACCCCTCCACTTT.

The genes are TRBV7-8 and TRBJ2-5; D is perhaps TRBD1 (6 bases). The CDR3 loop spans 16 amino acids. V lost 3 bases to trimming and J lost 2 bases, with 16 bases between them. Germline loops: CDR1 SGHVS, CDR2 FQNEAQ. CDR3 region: CASSFSPGHRQETQYF. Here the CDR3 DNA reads TGTGCCAGCAGCTTTTCTCCGGGACACCGACAAGAGACCCAGTACTTC.

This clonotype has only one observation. DNA of the CDR3: TGCGCCAGCAGCTTGGGGGGGCGGGTCATTGGGTATGAGCAGTTCTTC. It specifies CASSLGGRVIGYEQFF. This sequence joins TRBV5-1 and TRBJ2-1, with a tentative D call TRBD1 (6 bases). The germline CDR1 and CDR2 sequences are SGHRS and YFSETQ. With 0 bases removed from V and 8 bases from J, the gap between germline ends came to 18 bases. There are 16 residues in the CDR3. Full variable domain (rest looked up from reference TRBV5-1 and TRBJ2-1): KAGVTQTPRYLIKTRGQQVTLSCSPISGHRSVSWYQQTPGQGLQFLFEYFSETQRNKGNFPGRFSGRQFSNSRSEMNVSTLELGDSALYLCASSLGGRVIGYEQFFGPGTRLTVL.

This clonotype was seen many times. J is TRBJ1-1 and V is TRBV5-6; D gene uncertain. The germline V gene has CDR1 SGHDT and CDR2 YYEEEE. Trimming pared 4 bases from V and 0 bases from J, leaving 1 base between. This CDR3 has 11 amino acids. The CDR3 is CASSVNTEAFF. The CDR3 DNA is TGTGCCAGCAGCGTGAACACTGAAGCTTTCTTT.

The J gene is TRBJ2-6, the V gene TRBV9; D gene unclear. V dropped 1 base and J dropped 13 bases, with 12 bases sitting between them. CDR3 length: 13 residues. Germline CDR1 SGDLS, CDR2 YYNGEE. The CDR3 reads CASSVFEVGVLTF. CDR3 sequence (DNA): TGTGCCAGCAGCGTATTCGAGGTCGGGGTCCTGACTTTC.

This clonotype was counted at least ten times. CDR3 protein: CASSLGAPRGKQFF. DNA for the CDR3: TGTGCCAGCAGTTTAGGGGCCCCCAGGGGCAAGCAGTTCTTC. The chain links TRBV27 to TRBJ2-1; TRBD1 might be the D (6 bases). Per the germline V gene, CDR1 is MNHEY and CDR2 is SMNVEV (reference sequence). V was shortened by 2 bases and J by 11 bases, with 16 bases between the two germline ends. This CDR3 contains 14 residues.

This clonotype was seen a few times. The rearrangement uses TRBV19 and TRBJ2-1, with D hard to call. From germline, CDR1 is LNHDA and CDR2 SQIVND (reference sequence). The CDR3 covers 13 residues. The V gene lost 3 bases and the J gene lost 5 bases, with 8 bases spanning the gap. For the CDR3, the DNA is TGTGCCAGTAGTATCGAATTGAACAATGAGCAGTTCTTC. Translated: CASSIELNNEQFF.

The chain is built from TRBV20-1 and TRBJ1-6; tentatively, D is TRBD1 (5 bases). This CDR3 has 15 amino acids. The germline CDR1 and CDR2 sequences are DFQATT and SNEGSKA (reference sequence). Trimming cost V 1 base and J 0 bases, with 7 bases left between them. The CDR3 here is CSARGRASYNSPLHF. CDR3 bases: TGCAGTGCTAGAGGCAGGGCCTCCTATAATTCACCCCTCCACTTT.

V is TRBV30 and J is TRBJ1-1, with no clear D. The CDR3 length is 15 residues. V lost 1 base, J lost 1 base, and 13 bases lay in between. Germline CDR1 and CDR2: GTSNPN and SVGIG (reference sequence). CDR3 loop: CAWSGTPNRNTEAFF. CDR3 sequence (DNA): TGTGCCTGGAGTGGGACCCCGAACAGGAACACTGAAGCTTTCTTT.

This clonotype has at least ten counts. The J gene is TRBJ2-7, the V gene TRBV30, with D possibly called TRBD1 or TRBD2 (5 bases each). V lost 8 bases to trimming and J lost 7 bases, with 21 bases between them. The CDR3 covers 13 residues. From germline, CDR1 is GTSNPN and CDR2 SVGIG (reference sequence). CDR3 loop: CARGVGTPVEQYF. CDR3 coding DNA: TGTGCCCGAGGGGTCGGGACCCCAGTTGAGCAGTACTTC.

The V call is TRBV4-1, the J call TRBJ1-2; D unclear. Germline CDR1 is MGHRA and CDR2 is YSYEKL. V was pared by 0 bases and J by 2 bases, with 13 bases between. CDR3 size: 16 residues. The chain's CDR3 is CASSQESGLRNYGYTF. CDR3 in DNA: TGCGCCAGCAGCCAAGAATCTGGGCTCCGAAACTATGGCTACACCTTC.

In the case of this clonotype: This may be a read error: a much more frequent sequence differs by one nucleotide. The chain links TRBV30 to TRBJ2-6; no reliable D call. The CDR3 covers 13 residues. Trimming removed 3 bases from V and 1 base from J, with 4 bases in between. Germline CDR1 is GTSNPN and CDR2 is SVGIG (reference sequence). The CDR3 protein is CAWRGSGANVLTF. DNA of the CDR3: TGTGCCTGGAGGGGGTCTGGGGCCAACGTCCTGACTTTC.

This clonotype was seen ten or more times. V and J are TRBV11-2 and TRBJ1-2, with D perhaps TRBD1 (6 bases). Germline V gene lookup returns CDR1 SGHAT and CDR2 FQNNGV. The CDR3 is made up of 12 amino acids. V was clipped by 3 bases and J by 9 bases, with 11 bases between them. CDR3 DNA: TGTGCCAGCAGCTTGCAGGGGAGAAGCTACACCTTC. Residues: CASSLQGRSYTF.

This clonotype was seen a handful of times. This CDR3 is CSARWLAGEVHEQFF. CDR3 DNA sequence: TGCAGTGCTAGATGGCTAGCGGGAGAAGTCCACGAGCAGTTCTTC. J is TRBJ2-1 and V is TRBV20-1, with 10 bases lining up with TRBD2. Per the germline V gene, CDR1 is DFQATT and CDR2 is SNEGSKA (reference sequence). The CDR3 length is 15 residues. The trim removed 2 bases at V and 10 bases at J, leaving 11 bases unmatched.

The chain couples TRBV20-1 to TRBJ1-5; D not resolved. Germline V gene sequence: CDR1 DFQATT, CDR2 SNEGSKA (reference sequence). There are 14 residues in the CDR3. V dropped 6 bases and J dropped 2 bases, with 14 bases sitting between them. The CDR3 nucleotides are TGCAGTGCCATAAATTACCGGGGCAATCAGCCCCAGCATTTT. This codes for CSAINYRGNQPQHF.

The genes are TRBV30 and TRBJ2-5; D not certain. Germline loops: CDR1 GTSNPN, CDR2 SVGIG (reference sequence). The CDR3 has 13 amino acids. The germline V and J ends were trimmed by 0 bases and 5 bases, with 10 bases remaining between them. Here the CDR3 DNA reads TGTGCCTGGAGTGTACAAGGGCTGGAGACCCAGTACTTC. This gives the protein CAWSVQGLETQYF.